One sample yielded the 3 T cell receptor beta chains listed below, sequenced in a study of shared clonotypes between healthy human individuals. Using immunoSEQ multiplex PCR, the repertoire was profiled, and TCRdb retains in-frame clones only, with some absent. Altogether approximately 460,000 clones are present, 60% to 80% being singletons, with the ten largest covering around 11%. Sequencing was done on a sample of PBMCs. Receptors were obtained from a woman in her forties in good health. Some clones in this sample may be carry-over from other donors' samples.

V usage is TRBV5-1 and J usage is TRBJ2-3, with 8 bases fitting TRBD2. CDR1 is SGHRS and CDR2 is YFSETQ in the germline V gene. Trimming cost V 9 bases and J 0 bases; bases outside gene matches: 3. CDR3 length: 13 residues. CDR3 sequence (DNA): TGCGCCAATAAGCGGGAGAGCACAGATACGCAGTATTTT. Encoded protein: CANKRESTDTQYF.

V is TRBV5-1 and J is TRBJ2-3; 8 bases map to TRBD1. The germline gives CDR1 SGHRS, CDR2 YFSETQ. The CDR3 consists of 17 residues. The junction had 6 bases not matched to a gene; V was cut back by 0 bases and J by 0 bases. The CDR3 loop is CASSLVQGAISTDTQYF. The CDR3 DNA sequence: TGCGCCAGCAGCTTGGTTCAGGGGGCTATTAGCACAGATACGCAGTATTTT.

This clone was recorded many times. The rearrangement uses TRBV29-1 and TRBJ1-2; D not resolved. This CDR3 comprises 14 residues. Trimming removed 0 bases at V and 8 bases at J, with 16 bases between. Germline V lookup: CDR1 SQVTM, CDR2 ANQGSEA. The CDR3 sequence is CSVEEATGPRGYTF. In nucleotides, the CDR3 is TGCAGCGTTGAAGAAGCAACCGGCCCCCGGGGCTACACCTTC.